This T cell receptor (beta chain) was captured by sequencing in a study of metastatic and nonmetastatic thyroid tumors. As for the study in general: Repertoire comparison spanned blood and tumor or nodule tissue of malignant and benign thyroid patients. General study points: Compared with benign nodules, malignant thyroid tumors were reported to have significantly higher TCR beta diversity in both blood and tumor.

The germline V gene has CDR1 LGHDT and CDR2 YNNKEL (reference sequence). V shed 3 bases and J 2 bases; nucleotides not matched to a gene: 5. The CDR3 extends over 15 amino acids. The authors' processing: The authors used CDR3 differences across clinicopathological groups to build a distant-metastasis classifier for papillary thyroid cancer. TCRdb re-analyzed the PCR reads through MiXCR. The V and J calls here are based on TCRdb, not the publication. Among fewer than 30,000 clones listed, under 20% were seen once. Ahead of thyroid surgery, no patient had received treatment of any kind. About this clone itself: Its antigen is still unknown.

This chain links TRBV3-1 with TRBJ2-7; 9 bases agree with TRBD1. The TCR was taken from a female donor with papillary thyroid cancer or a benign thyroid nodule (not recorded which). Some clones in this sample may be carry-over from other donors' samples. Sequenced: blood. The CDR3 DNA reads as TGTGCCAGCAGCCAGGGACAGGGCGGCACCTACGAGCAGTACTTC. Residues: CASSQGQGGTYEQYF.